This passage covers 20 T cell receptor beta chains from one sample sequenced in a study of cytomegalovirus exposure and HLA in healthy donors. The data were produced by immunoSEQ multiplex PCR, yet TCRdb's version contains in-frame clones alone and is incomplete. The sample includes under 150,000 clones, 80% to 90% seen only once; the top ten take just under 8%. The sequencing sample was made of PBMCs. These receptors all come from a woman aged 18-29 years in good health and CMV-seropositive.

The chain carries TRBV4-1 and TRBJ1-6; TRBD1 agrees at 9 bases. CDR1 is MGHRA, CDR2 YSYEKL, per germline. This CDR3 region has 14 residues. The V and J ends lost 5 bases and 8 bases, in that order; junction bases with no gene match: 4. Here the CDR3 DNA reads TGCGCCAGCAGCGTCCGGGACAGGGATTCACCCCTCCACTTT. Encoded protein: CASSVRDRDSPLHF.

This clone was counted a single time. The chain has TRBV18 and TRBJ2-6; perhaps TRBD2 as D (7 bases). The germline V gene encodes CDR1 KGHSH and CDR2 LQKENI. V lost 5 bases and J lost 2, with 10 bases in between. CDR3 length equals 15 residues. For the CDR3, the DNA is TGTGCCAGCTCAGCGGGGGCTGCTGGGGCCAACGTCCTGACTTTC. It is translated as CASSAGAAGANVLTF.

DNA of the CDR3: TGCAGCGTTGGCGGACTAGCGGGAGGGCCAGGCACCGGGGAGCTGTTTTTT. It encodes CSVGGLAGGPGTGELFF. The rearrangement links TRBV29-1 to TRBJ2-2, with 15 bases that match TRBD2. In germline, CDR1 is SQVTM, CDR2 ANQGSEA. The CDR3 totals 17 residues. V lost 4 bases, J lost 4 bases, and 7 bases stayed unmatched.

This clone was seen just once. The V and J genes are TRBV18 and TRBJ1-6; 8 positions agree with TRBD1. V lost 6 bases, J lost 9 bases, and 10 bases stayed unmatched. CDR1 and CDR2 (germline): KGHSH, LQKENI. The CDR3 spans 15 residues. The CDR3 region is CASSLDGQGGSPLHF. DNA for the CDR3: TGTGCCAGCTCTCTAGACGGACAGGGCGGTTCACCCCTCCACTTT.

The V call is TRBV10-3, the J call TRBJ2-7; D is uncertain. This CDR3 spans 11 amino acids. Germline lookup yields CDR1 ENHRY and CDR2 SYGVKD. The V gene lost 0 bases and the J gene lost 6 bases, with 3 bases spanning the gap. DNA for the CDR3: TGTGCCATCAGTGAGTCGCGCGAGCAGTACTTC. It is translated as CAISESREQYF.

This clone was counted a single time. V usage is TRBV2 and J usage is TRBJ2-7; perhaps TRBD2 as D (5 bases). CDR3 length: 12 residues. Trimming removed 8 bases from V and 3 bases from J, with 11 bases in between. CDR1 SNHLY and CDR2 FYNNEI come from the germline V gene. The CDR3 nucleotides read TGTGCCAGCTTCTCGGGGAGCTACGAGCAGTACTTC. Its protein is CASFSGSYEQYF. The full variable domain, completed using reference TRBV2 and TRBJ2-7, is EPEVTQTPSHQVTQMGQEVILRCVPISNHLYFYWYRQILGQKVEFLVSFYNNEISEKSEIFDDQFSVERPDGSNFTLKIRSTKLEDSAMYFCASFSGSYEQYFGPGTRLTVT.

This sequence joins TRBV7-4 and TRBJ2-7; TRBD2 aligns across 11 bases. Losses at the gene ends were 5 bases for V and 2 bases for J; bases not matched to a gene: 8. Looked up from germline, CDR1 is SGHVT and CDR2 is SQSDAQ. The CDR3 covers 16 residues. The CDR3 sequence is CASSMTSGTSAYEQYF. As DNA, the CDR3 is TGTGCCAGCAGCATGACTAGCGGGACGTCGGCCTACGAGCAGTACTTC.

V is TRBV5-1 and J is TRBJ1-1; no clear D gene. V was shortened by 2 bases and J by 2 bases, with 7 bases between the two germline ends. The CDR3 consists of 13 residues. Looked up from germline, CDR1 is SGHRS and CDR2 is YFSETQ. The CDR3 DNA reads as TGCGCCAGCAGCTTAAGAGCTAACACTGAAGCTTTCTTT. Encoded protein: CASSLRANTEAFF.

This clone has more than one count but fewer than ten. This chain links TRBV5-6 with TRBJ2-7; 7 nucleotides line up with TRBD2. Germline V gives CDR1 SGHDT, CDR2 YYEEEE. The junction had 7 bases not matched to a gene; V was cut back by 5 bases and J by 8 bases. The length of the CDR3 is 12 residues. The CDR3 protein is CASSAVLAKQYF. The CDR3 DNA reads TGTGCCAGCAGTGCCGTACTAGCGAAGCAGTACTTC.

Here the CDR3 DNA reads TGTGCCAGCAGCTTAGCCTACAGCTATGGCTACACCTTC. Protein sequence: CASSLAYSYGYTF. The chain combines TRBV7-2 with TRBJ1-2; unclear D gene. Germline assignment: CDR1 SGHTA and CDR2 FQGNSA. Trimming pared 0 bases from V and 4 bases from J, leaving 6 bases between. The CDR3 sequence is 13 residues long.

This clone showed up just a few times. This chain uses TRBV2 with TRBJ1-4; TRBD1 is a possible D gene (6 bases). In germline, CDR1 is SNHLY, CDR2 FYNNEI. The CDR3 totals 15 residues. Trimming removed 6 bases from V and 3 bases from J, with 14 bases in between. CDR3 protein: CASRGNRDANEKLFF. For the CDR3, the DNA is TGTGCCAGCAGGGGAAACAGGGATGCTAATGAAAAACTGTTTTTT.

V usage is TRBV7-2 and J usage is TRBJ2-7; TRBD2 matches at 7 bases. The CDR3 runs to 16 residues. CDR1 and CDR2 (germline): SGHTA, FQGNSA. Losses at the gene ends were 5 bases for V and 1 base for J; bases not matched to a gene: 11. DNA for the CDR3: TGTGCCAGCAGCCCCCGTTCGGGGGGTGGGTCCTACGAGCAGTACTTC. Translation: CASSPRSGGGSYEQYF.

The chain couples TRBV29-1 to TRBJ2-7; D is possibly TRBD2 (5 bases). Trimming cost V 4 bases and J 5 bases, with 18 bases left between them. There are 14 residues in the CDR3. Germline V gene sequence: CDR1 SQVTM, CDR2 ANQGSEA. The CDR3 here is CSVGTRPGGDEQYF. The CDR3 DNA sequence: TGCAGCGTTGGGACCCGGCCAGGAGGAGACGAGCAGTACTTC.

V is TRBV19 and J is TRBJ1-1; D is undetermined. The CDR3 is 13 residues long. CDR1 is LNHDA and CDR2 is SQIVND in the germline V gene (reference sequence). V lost 4 bases and J lost 4, with 10 bases in between. In DNA, the CDR3 is TGTGCCAGTAGTAGAGGGCCGGGCACTGAAGCTTTCTTT. It codes for CASSRGPGTEAFF.

This chain uses TRBV30 with TRBJ2-2, with 14 positions matching TRBD2. Germline CDR1 is GTSNPN and CDR2 is SVGIG (reference sequence). This CDR3 has 18 residues. J was trimmed by 2 bases and V by 5 bases; bases with no gene match: 10. Here the CDR3 DNA reads TGTGCCTGGGCCTTGCCGGGACTAGCGGGAGAAAACACCGGGGAGCTGTTTTTT. It translates to CAWALPGLAGENTGELFF.

The chain uses TRBV7-3 and TRBJ2-2; 9 bases agree with TRBD1. Germline CDR1 is SGHTA and CDR2 is FQGTGA. CDR3 length: 14 amino acids. J lost 7 bases, V lost 5 bases, and 5 bases had no gene match. CDR3 sequence reads: CASSPQGAGGELFF. CDR3 nucleotide sequence: TGTGCCAGCAGCCCACAGGGGGCGGGCGGGGAGCTGTTTTTT.

The CDR3, as DNA: TGTGCCAGCAGCCCAGGCAGAGAATATGGCTACACCTTC. Protein product: CASSPGREYGYTF. The chain carries TRBV7-2 and TRBJ1-2; D is unclear. Germline assignment: CDR1 SGHTA and CDR2 FQGNSA. The CDR3 covers 13 residues. Trimming took off 5 bases at V and 5 bases at J, with 12 bases between the two ends.

In its sample, this clone was seen once. The genes are TRBV7-2 and TRBJ2-7, with TRBD1 matching over 7 bases. Per germline, CDR1 SGHTA and CDR2 FQGNSA. The CDR3 consists of 14 residues. Losses at the gene ends were 10 bases for V and 4 bases for J; bases not matched to a gene: 13. The CDR3 nucleotides are TGTGCCACCGCTTCGGGACAGACTCATTACGAGCAGTACTTC. Translated, it gives CATASGQTHYEQYF.

The V and J genes are TRBV4-2 and TRBJ1-5, with TRBD1 matching 10 bases. CDR1 and CDR2 from the germline V gene are LGHNA and YNFKEQ. There are 18 residues in the CDR3. The V gene end was trimmed by 1 base and the J gene end by 4 bases; junction bases not matched to a gene: 10. The CDR3 loop is CASSQVRSGQGVNQPQHF. The CDR3 DNA reads TGTGCCAGCAGCCAAGTCCGGAGCGGACAGGGGGTAAATCAGCCCCAGCATTTT.

The rearrangement links TRBV19 to TRBJ2-1; 15 nucleotides match TRBD2. The CDR3 runs to 14 residues. Trimming removed 8 bases from V and 11 bases from J; junction bases left unmatched: 7. The germline V gene has CDR1 LNHDA and CDR2 SQIVND (reference sequence). Written as DNA, the CDR3 is TGTGCCAGTGCCTGGACTAGCGGGAGGGAGCAGCAGTTCTTC. It encodes CASAWTSGREQQFF.